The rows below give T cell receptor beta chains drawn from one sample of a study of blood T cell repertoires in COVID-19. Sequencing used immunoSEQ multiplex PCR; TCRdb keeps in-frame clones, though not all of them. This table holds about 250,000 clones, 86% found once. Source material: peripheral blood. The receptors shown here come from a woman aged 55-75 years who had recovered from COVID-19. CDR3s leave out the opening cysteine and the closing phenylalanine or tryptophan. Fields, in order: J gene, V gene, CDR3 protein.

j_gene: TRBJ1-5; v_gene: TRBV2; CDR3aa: ASSDSSRDQPQH
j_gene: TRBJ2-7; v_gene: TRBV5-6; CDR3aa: ASSPIGQGLFEQY
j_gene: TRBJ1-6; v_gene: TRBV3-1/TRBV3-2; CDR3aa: ASSPPSDRKKSSYNSPLH
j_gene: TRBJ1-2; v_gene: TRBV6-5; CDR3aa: ASSDRGPSAKGYT
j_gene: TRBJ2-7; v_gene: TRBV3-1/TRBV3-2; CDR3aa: ASSPWTGSSYEQY
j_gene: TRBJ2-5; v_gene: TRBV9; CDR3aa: ASSVHGVETQY
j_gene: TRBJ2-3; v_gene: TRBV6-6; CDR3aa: ASSYGTGTVADTQY
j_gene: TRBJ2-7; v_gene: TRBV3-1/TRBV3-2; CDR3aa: ASSTAAGTYEQY
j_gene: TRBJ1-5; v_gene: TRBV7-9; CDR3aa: ASSPTGSDQPQH
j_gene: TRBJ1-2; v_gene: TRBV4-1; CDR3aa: ASSRAGVEANYGYT
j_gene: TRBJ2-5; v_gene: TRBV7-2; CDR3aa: ASSLGRARAETQY
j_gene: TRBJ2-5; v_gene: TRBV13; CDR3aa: ASSPWGHIETQY
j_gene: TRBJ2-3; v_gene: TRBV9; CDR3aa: ASSVNTGAPSTDTQY
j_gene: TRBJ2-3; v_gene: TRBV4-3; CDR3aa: ASSQERAGPTINTDTQY
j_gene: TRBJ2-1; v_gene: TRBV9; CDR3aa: ASSVARVGGRVEQF
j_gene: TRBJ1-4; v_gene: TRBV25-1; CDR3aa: ASSPRVGGTGEKLF
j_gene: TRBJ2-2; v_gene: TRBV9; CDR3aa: ASSVGDRPYAGELF
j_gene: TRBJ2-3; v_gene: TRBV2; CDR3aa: ASSERAGGEDTQY
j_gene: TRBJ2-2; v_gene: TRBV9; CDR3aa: ASSVALSGVSGELF
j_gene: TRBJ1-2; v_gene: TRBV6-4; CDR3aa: ASSDSGKTYGYT
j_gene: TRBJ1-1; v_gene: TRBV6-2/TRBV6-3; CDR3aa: ASSYWTEAEAF
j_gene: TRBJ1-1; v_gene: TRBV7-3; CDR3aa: ASSVIGGRGGTEAF
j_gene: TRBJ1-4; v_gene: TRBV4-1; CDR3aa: ASSQEGTGRRKKLF
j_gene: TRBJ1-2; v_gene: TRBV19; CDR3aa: ATQTPNYGYT
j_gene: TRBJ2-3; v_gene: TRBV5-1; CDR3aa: ASSFRDRSTDTQY
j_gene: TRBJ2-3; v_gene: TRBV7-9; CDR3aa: ASSLGLAGGSLSTDTQY
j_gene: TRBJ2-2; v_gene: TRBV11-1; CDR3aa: ASSHLRGGTGELF
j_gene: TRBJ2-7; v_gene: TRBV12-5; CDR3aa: ASGQIRDRSYEQY
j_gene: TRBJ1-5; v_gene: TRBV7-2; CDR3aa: ASSLGGGDNQPQH
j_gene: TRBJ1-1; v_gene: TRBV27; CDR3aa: ASLLNRGGTEAF
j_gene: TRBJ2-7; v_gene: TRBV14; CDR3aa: ASSQGRGQGRKQY
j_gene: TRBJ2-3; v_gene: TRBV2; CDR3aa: ASSAASGADTQY
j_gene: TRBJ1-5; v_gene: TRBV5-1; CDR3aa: ASSLGTGDQPQH
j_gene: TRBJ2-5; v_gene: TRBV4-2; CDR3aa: ASSQEGSRETQY
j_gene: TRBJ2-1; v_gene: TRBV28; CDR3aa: AREPGLACHEQF
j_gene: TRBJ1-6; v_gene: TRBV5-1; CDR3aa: ASSPTDRGNSPLH
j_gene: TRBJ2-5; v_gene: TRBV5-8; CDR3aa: ASVRGYGILQETQY
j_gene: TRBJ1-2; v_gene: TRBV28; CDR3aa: ASGRGEYGYT
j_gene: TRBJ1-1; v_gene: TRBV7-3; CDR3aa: ASSGGQGPFS
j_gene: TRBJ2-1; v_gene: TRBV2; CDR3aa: ASSALAGGEDEQF
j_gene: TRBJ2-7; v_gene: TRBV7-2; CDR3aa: ASSLWQGGSYEQY
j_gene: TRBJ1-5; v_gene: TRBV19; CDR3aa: ASMLGGQAQPQH
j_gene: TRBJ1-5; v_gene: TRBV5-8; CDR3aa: ASSPRGQGKNQPQH
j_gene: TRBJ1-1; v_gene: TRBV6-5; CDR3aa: ASTAWDSKNTEAF
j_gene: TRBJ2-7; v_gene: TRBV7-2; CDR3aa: ASSTDSGGGAREQY
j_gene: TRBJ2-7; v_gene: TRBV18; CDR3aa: ASSPLSGTSASEQY